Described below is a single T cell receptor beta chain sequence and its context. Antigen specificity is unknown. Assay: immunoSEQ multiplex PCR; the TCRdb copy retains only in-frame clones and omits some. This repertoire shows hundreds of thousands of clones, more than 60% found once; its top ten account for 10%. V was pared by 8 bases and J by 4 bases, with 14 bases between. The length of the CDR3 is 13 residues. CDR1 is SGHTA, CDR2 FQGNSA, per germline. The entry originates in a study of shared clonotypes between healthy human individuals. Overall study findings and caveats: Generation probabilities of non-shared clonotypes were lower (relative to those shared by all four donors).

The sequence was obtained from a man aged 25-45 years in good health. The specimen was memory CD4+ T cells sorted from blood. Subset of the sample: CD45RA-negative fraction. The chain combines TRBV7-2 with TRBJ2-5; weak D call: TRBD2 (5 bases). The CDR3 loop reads CASALDWGETQYF. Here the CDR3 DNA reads TGTGCCAGCGCTCTGGACTGGGGAGAGACCCAGTACTTC.